The 11 T cell receptor beta chains below all came from one sample that was sequenced in a study of blood T cell repertoires in COVID-19. Sequencing was performed with immunoSEQ multiplex PCR; in TCRdb, only in-frame clones are kept and a portion is missing. The table shows about 130,000 clones, with around 77% occurring only once. Material: peripheral blood. Source of these receptors: a human donor in a cohort sampled during active COVID-19.

This clone was found a few times. This rearrangement joins TRBV2 to TRBJ2-2; D is ambiguous. CDR3 length equals 11 residues. Per germline, CDR1 SNHLY and CDR2 FYNNEI. The CDR3 DNA sequence: TGTGCGGCTGGAGAAGCCGGGGAGCTGTTTTTT. This encodes CAAGEAGELFF. Full variable domain (missing parts from reference TRBV2 and TRBJ2-2): EPEVTQTPSHQVTQMGQEVILRCVPISNHLYFYWYRQILGQKVEFLVSFYNNEISEKSEIFDDQFSVERPDGSNFTLKIRSTKLEDSAMYFCAAGEAGELFFGEGSRLTVL.

The sample holds many counts of this clone. This rearrangement joins TRBV7-9 to TRBJ2-1; weak D call: TRBD1 (5 bases). V was clipped by 1 base and J by 10 bases, with 5 bases between them. Germline values: CDR1 SEHNR, CDR2 FQNEAQ (reference sequence). The CDR3 spans 11 residues. CDR3 protein: CASSLGTEQFF. Written as DNA, the CDR3 is TGTGCCAGCAGCTTAGGGACAGAGCAGTTCTTC.

The gene calls are TRBV9 and TRBJ2-2; TRBD2 agrees at 11 bases. Germline lookup yields CDR1 SGDLS and CDR2 YYNGEE. CDR3 length: 16 amino acids. V lost 3 bases and J lost 5; bases outside the gene matches: 6. This chain's CDR3 is CASSGSGGARTGELFF. CDR3 DNA: TGTGCCAGCAGCGGTAGCGGGGGGGCCCGAACCGGGGAGCTGTTTTTT. Based on the CDR3 plus reference TRBV9 and TRBJ2-2, the full variable domain is DSGVTQTPKHLITATGQRVTLRCSPRSGDLSVYWYQQSLDQGLQFLIQYYNGEERAKGNILERFSAQQFPDLHSELNLSSLELGDSALYFCASSGSGGARTGELFFGEGSRLTVL.

The rearrangement joins TRBV10-1 to TRBJ1-5; TRBD1 aligns across 7 bases. Germline CDR1 and CDR2: WNHNN and SYGVQD (reference sequence). The CDR3 spans 13 residues. The V segment lost 4 bases and the J segment 4 bases; nucleotides outside the gene matches: 1. The CDR3 nucleotides are TGCGCCAGCAGTGGGGACAGAAATCAGCCCCAGCATTTT. Amino acids: CASSGDRNQPQHF.

The CDR3: CASKAAYTQYF. The CDR3 DNA sequence: TGTGCCTCAAAGGCGGCATATACGCAGTATTTT. The chain recombines TRBV24-1 with TRBJ2-3; D gene uncertain. The CDR3 is 11 amino acids. CDR1 and CDR2 (germline): KGHDR, SFDVKD. V lost 12 bases, J lost 7 bases, and 13 bases lay in between.

V gene TRBV4-1 combines with J gene TRBJ1-1; the D is unclear. Germline lookup yields CDR1 MGHRA and CDR2 YSYEKL. The CDR3 covers 14 residues. Trimming pared 3 bases from V and 4 bases from J, leaving 12 bases between. In nucleotides, the CDR3 is TGCGCCAGCAGCCAGGGTCCCCGGGGCACTGAAGCTTTCTTT. Protein product: CASSQGPRGTEAFF.

This chain joins TRBV2 and TRBJ2-1, with D perhaps matching TRBD1 (5 bases). The CDR3 consists of 15 residues. The V gene lost 2 bases and the J gene lost 4 bases, with 12 bases spanning the gap. Germline lookup yields CDR1 SNHLY and CDR2 FYNNEI. CDR3 amino acids: CASSEKAGPYNEQFF. DNA for the CDR3: TGTGCCAGCAGTGAAAAGGCAGGGCCTTACAATGAGCAGTTCTTC.

The chain links TRBV27 to TRBJ1-1; the match to TRBD1 covers 8 bases. J was trimmed by 0 bases and V by 5 bases; bases with no gene match: 5. Germline V gives CDR1 MNHEY, CDR2 SMNVEV (reference sequence). CDR3 length equals 15 residues. CDR3 DNA: TGTGCCAGCAGTCCTCGACAGGGGATGAACACTGAAGCTTTCTTT. The encoded protein is CASSPRQGMNTEAFF.

The chain couples TRBV28 to TRBJ2-1; D is undetermined. V was trimmed by 3 bases and J by 4 bases, leaving 28 bases between them. This CDR3 has 20 residues. Looked up from germline, CDR1 is MDHEN and CDR2 is SYDVKM. The CDR3 reads CASSFSPPGPAPTFYNEQFF. The CDR3 nucleotides read TGTGCCAGCAGTTTTTCCCCCCCGGGTCCCGCCCCCACATTTTACAATGAGCAGTTCTTC.

V gene TRBV3-1 (or the pseudogene TRBV3-2) combines with J gene TRBJ2-7; possibly TRBD1 for D (6 bases). The germline CDR1 and CDR2 sequences are LGHDT and YNNKEL (reference sequence). With 0 bases removed from V and 3 bases from J, the gap between germline ends came to 15 bases. The CDR3 runs 16 residues. The CDR3 protein is CASSQDFRGIYYEQYF. The CDR3, as DNA: TGTGCCAGCAGCCAAGATTTCAGGGGCATCTACTACGAGCAGTACTTC.

The genes are TRBV10-2 and TRBJ2-5, with D perhaps matching TRBD1 (6 bases). V was trimmed by 5 bases and J by 7 bases, leaving 26 bases between them. CDR1 WSHSY and CDR2 SAAADI come from the germline V gene. There are 17 residues in the CDR3. CDR3 protein: CASSIRRAGDYRGTQYF. DNA of the CDR3: TGCGCCAGCAGTATTCGTAGGGCAGGGGATTATAGAGGGACCCAGTACTTC.